Listed here are 24 T cell receptor beta chains from one sample, sequenced in a study of blood T cells in healthy people across ages. Next came a second PCR, run for roughly 6 to 11 cycles, which used a sample-barcoded 5' primer along with a J-beta primer mix. TCRdb called the 5' RACE reads again in MiXCR, with one record for every CDR3 protein. Among about a million distinct CDR3 sequences listed, just over 50% were seen once. The material sequenced was blood. These receptors all come from an older woman in good health.

This clonotype was observed a few times. V and J are TRBV12-3 or TRBV12-4 and TRBJ2-4; TRBD1 aligns across 10 bases. The CDR3 extends over 16 amino acids. J gave up 8 bases and V 4 bases, and 11 bases lay outside the gene matches. This chain's CDR3 is CASSYAMTGGEDIQYF. The CDR3 DNA sequence: TGTGCCAGCAGTTATGCCATGACAGGGGGCGAGGACATTCAGTACTTC.

The chain recombines TRBV28 with TRBJ2-4; 14 bases map to TRBD2. The CDR3 loop spans 17 amino acids. Germline CDR1 and CDR2: MDHEN and SYDVKM. With 5 bases clipped from V and 8 bases from J, the junction kept 11 bases outside the gene matches. The CDR3 sequence: CASSPASGTSGRDIQYF. The CDR3 DNA reads TGTGCCAGCAGTCCGGCCTCCGGGACTAGCGGGAGAGACATTCAGTACTTC.

The chain has TRBV3-1 and TRBJ2-4, with a tentative D call TRBD1 (6 bases). CDR3 length equals 17 residues. Germline CDR1 LGHDT, CDR2 YNNKEL (reference sequence). Trimming removed 3 bases at V and 5 bases at J, with 20 bases between. This chain's CDR3 is CASSHDLGGTGQNIQYF. As DNA, the CDR3 is TGTGCCAGCAGCCATGATCTAGGGGGAACAGGGCAAAACATTCAGTACTTC.

V is TRBV7-8 and J is TRBJ2-4; TRBD2 agrees at 9 bases. Near its end, the DNA agrees better with TRBJ2-7, so the J call may be wrong. Germline V gene data show CDR1 as SGHVS and CDR2 as FQNEAQ. The CDR3 loop spans 16 amino acids. This CDR3 is CASSLARGGVRNEQYF. CDR3 DNA: TGTGCCAGCAGCTTAGCGCGCGGGGGGGTTAGGAACGAGCAGTACTTC.

The chain joins TRBV5-6 to TRBJ2-1; 14 positions agree with TRBD2. Germline lookup yields CDR1 SGHDT and CDR2 YYEEEE. The J segment lost 7 bases and the V segment lost 4 bases, leaving 7 bases of the junction unmatched. The CDR3 sequence is 16 residues long. The CDR3, as DNA: TGTGCCAGCAGCCTACTCGGGACTAGCGGGAGTAATGAGCAGTTCTTC. Its translation is CASSLLGTSGSNEQFF.

This clonotype was seen more than once but under ten times. The rearrangement links TRBV20-1 to TRBJ2-4; weak D call: TRBD1 (6 bases). The end of the DNA aligns better with TRBJ2-7, so the J call may be wrong. Per germline, CDR1 DFQATT and CDR2 SNEGSKA (reference sequence). This CDR3 is 12 amino acids long. The CDR3 DNA reads TGCAGTGCCACACAGGGCCGCTACGAGCAGTACTTC. As protein: CSATQGRYEQYF.

This clonotype turned up a few times. The chain employs TRBV5-1 and TRBJ1-1; 9 bases line up with TRBD1. CDR3 length: 15 residues. Trimming cost V 1 base and J 5 bases; bases outside gene matches: 6. Germline-derived CDR1 and CDR2 are SGHRS and YFSETQ. CDR3 in DNA: TGCGCCAGCAGCTTGACAGGGGGCGCGGGAACTGAAGCTTTCTTT. It encodes CASSLTGGAGTEAFF. Looking up the rest from reference TRBV5-1 and TRBJ1-1 gives the full variable domain: KAGVTQTPRYLIKTRGQQVTLSCSPISGHRSVSWYQQTPGQGLQFLFEYFSETQRNKGNFPGRFSGRQFSNSRSEMNVSTLELGDSALYLCASSLTGGAGTEAFFGQGTRLTVV.

This chain links TRBV2 with TRBJ2-3, with D perhaps TRBD2 (5 bases). Germline-derived CDR1 and CDR2 are SNHLY and FYNNEI. This CDR3 spans 13 amino acids. The V and J ends lost 6 bases and 11 bases respectively, with 18 bases between them. CDR3 nucleotide sequence: TGTGCCAGCAGCGAAACTAGGGAGATCAGGCAGTATTTT. Encoded protein: CASSETREIRQYF.

The chain recombines TRBV4-1 with TRBJ2-5, with 10 positions matching TRBD2. This CDR3 contains 18 residues. The ends lost 0 bases at V and 1 base at J; junction bases unmatched: 8. Per the germline V gene, CDR1 is MGHRA and CDR2 is YSYEKL. CDR3: CASSQEFSTSGLQETQYF. The CDR3 coding sequence is TGCGCCAGCAGCCAAGAGTTTTCGACTAGCGGGCTCCAAGAGACCCAGTACTTC.

The chain combines TRBV4-1 with TRBJ2-5; TRBD1 matches at 7 bases. Trimming took 2 bases from V and 2 from J; bases not matched to a gene: 14. The CDR3 has 18 residues. The germline gives CDR1 MGHRA, CDR2 YSYEKL. CDR3 in amino acids: CASSQRSVIRDRQETQYF. Written as DNA, the CDR3 is TGCGCCAGCAGCCAACGCAGCGTCATCAGGGACAGACAAGAGACCCAGTACTTC.

V usage is TRBV24-1 and J usage is TRBJ2-2; D remains unclear. V dropped 5 bases and J dropped 8 bases, with 5 bases sitting between them. Germline V gene sequence: CDR1 KGHDR, CDR2 SFDVKD. The CDR3 totals 11 residues. As DNA, the CDR3 is TGTGCCACCAGTGGGGCAGGGGAGCTGTTTTTT. Its protein product is CATSGAGELFF.

This clonotype was picked up a small number of times. The rearrangement uses TRBV6-2 or TRBV6-3 and TRBJ1-5, with D uncertain. Germline loops: CDR1 MNHEY, CDR2 SVGEGT. This CDR3 is built from 13 residues. V was cut by 5 bases and J by 5 bases, with 10 bases left in between. The CDR3 DNA reads TGTGCCAGCAGTCCAAGGACTCATCAGCCCCAGCATTTT. Its translation: CASSPRTHQPQHF.

A note on this clonotype: A read error is possible here, since a much larger clone lies one base away. The chain joins TRBV10-3 to TRBJ2-3; D is undetermined. Germline CDR1 reads ENHRY; CDR2 reads SYGVKD. There are 14 residues in the CDR3. As DNA, the CDR3 is TGTGCCATCAGTGGCCCCGGGTTTACAGATACGCGGTATTTT. This codes for CAISGPGFTDTRYF.

This clonotype was counted a single time. This chain joins TRBV7-9 and TRBJ2-1, with 9 bases matching TRBD1. The germline V gene has CDR1 SEHNR and CDR2 FQNEAQ (reference sequence). The CDR3 runs 14 residues. J gave up 8 bases and V 8 bases, and 10 bases lay outside the gene matches. The CDR3 is CASDRDRVGDEQFF. As DNA, the CDR3 is TGTGCCAGCGACCGGGACAGGGTTGGTGATGAGCAGTTCTTC. Drawing the rest from reference TRBV7-9 and TRBJ2-1, the complete variable domain is DTGVSQNPRHKITKRGQNVTFRCDPISEHNRLYWYRQTLGQGPEFLTYFQNEAQLEKSRLLSDRFSAERPKGSFSTLEIQRTEQGDSAMYLCASDRDRVGDEQFFGPGTRLTVL.

The chain combines TRBV12-3 or TRBV12-4 with TRBJ2-3, with D uncertain. V shed 5 bases and J shed 4 bases, with 13 bases lying between them. The CDR3 sequence is 14 residues long. The CDR3 spells CASSVPGGPDTQYF. The CDR3, as DNA: TGTGCCAGCAGTGTGCCGGGTGGGCCAGATACGCAGTATTTT.

The chain joins TRBV29-1 to TRBJ2-3; D ambiguous. The length of the CDR3 is 12 residues. The V gene's germline CDR1 is SQVTM and CDR2 ANQGSEA. V lost 8 bases to trimming and J lost 7 bases, with 16 bases between them. As DNA, the CDR3 is TGCAGCTTCCGAGTCAGACCAAATACGCAGTATTTT. Its protein is CSFRVRPNTQYF.

The V call is TRBV30, the J call TRBJ2-6; no clear D gene. V was shortened by 4 bases and J by 0 bases, with 4 bases between the two germline ends. The CDR3 sequence is 13 residues long. Germline V gene sequence: CDR1 GTSNPN, CDR2 SVGIG (reference sequence). DNA for the CDR3: TGTGCCTGGAAGTACTCTGGGGCCAACGTCCTGACTTTC. Its translation: CAWKYSGANVLTF.

This clonotype was counted many times. The chain carries TRBV28 and TRBJ2-3, with D maybe TRBD2 (7 bases). The V gene lost 6 bases and the J gene lost 1 base, with 11 bases spanning the gap. The germline V gene encodes CDR1 MDHEN and CDR2 SYDVKM. CDR3 length: 14 residues. CDR3 nucleotide sequence: TGTGCCAGCAGCAGAGGGGGGGGCACAGATACGCAGTATTTT. Translated, it gives CASSRGGGTDTQYF.

The sample holds a few counts of this clonotype. The rearrangement uses TRBV6-6 and TRBJ2-5; D uncertain. The germline V gene encodes CDR1 MNHNY and CDR2 SVGAGI (reference sequence). There are 11 residues in the CDR3. V was cut by 8 bases and J by 3 bases, with 7 bases left in between. DNA for the CDR3: TGTGCCAGCGGATTTAAAGAGACCCAGTACTTC. Protein sequence: CASGFKETQYF.

This clonotype was picked up a small number of times. The chain's CDR3 is CSVRGQGAYGYTF. CDR3 sequence (DNA): TGCAGCGTCCGAGGACAGGGGGCGTATGGCTACACCTTC. The V and J genes are TRBV29-1 and TRBJ1-2, with 11 positions matching TRBD1. The CDR3 is made up of 13 amino acids. Germline trimming cut 6 bases from V and 5 bases from J; bases unmatched to any gene: 5. Germline CDR1 and CDR2: SQVTM and ANQGSEA.

This chain links TRBV2 with TRBJ2-7, with 9 positions matching TRBD2. The CDR3 length is 15 residues. Germline CDR1 SNHLY, CDR2 FYNNEI. With V trimmed by 5 bases and J by 4 bases, 9 bases remained unmatched. The CDR3 DNA follows: TGTGCCAGCAGTTACCGACGAGCGGGAGGATACGAGCAGTACTTC. It codes for CASSYRRAGGYEQYF. Based on the CDR3 plus reference TRBV2 and TRBJ2-7, the full variable domain is EPEVTQTPSHQVTQMGQEVILRCVPISNHLYFYWYRQILGQKVEFLVSFYNNEISEKSEIFDDQFSVERPDGSNFTLKIRSTKLEDSAMYFCASSYRRAGGYEQYFGPGTRLTVT.

This rearrangement joins TRBV29-1 to TRBJ2-5; 9 nucleotides line up with TRBD1. The germline gives CDR1 SQVTM, CDR2 ANQGSEA. CDR3 size: 17 residues. Trimming took 8 bases from V and 5 from J; bases not matched to a gene: 21. The CDR3 loop is CSPQNRGRGKTVETQYF. The CDR3 bases are TGCAGCCCCCAAAACAGGGGGCGCGGGAAAACCGTGGAGACCCAGTACTTC.

The J gene is TRBJ2-7, the V gene TRBV7-2; 7 bases are shared with TRBD2. With V trimmed by 1 base and J by 0 bases, 15 bases remained unmatched. CDR1 and CDR2 (germline): SGHTA, FQGNSA. The CDR3 runs 19 residues. CDR3 coding DNA: TGTGCCAGCAGCTTAGGAGTCGGGCCGACTAGCAGGAGCTCCTACGAGCAGTACTTC. Protein sequence: CASSLGVGPTSRSSYEQYF. The full variable domain, with the rest looked up from reference TRBV7-2 and TRBJ2-7, is GAGVSQSPSNKVTEKGKDVELRCDPISGHTALYWYRQSLGQGLEFLIYFQGNSAPDKSGLPSDRFSAERTGGSVSTLTIQRTQQEDSAVYLCASSLGVGPTSRSSYEQYFGPGTRLTVT.

This clonotype has more than one count but fewer than ten. The V gene is TRBV7-2, the J gene TRBJ2-1, with TRBD2 identical over 10 bases. TRBJ2-7 explains the end of the DNA better; the J call may be wrong. CDR1 is SGHTA and CDR2 is FQGNSA in the germline V gene. The CDR3 totals 15 residues. The CDR3 protein is CASSPGLAAYNEQYF. In DNA, the CDR3 is TGTGCCAGCAGCCCCGGACTAGCGGCTTACAATGAGCAGTACTTC.